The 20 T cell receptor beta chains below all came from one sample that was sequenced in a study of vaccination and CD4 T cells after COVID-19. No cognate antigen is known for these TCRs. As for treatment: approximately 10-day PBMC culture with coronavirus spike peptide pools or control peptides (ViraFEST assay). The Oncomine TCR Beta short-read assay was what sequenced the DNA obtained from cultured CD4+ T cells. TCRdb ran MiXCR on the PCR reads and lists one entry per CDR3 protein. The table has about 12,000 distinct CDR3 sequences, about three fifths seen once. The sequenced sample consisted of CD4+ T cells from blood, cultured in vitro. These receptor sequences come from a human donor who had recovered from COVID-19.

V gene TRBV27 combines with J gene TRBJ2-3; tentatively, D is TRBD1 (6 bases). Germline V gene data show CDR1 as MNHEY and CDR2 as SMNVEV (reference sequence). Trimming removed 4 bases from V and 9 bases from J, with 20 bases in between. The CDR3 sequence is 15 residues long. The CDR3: CASSSGSQGMRTQYF. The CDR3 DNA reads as TGTGCCAGCAGTTCAGGGTCACAGGGTATGCGGACGCAGTATTTT.

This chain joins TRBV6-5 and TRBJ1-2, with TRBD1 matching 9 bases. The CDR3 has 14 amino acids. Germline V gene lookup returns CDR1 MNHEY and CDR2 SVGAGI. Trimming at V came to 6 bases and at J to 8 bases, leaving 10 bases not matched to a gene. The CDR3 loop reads CASRLLQGAGGYTF. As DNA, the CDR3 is TGTGCCAGCAGATTACTACAGGGGGCGGGCGGCTACACCTTC.

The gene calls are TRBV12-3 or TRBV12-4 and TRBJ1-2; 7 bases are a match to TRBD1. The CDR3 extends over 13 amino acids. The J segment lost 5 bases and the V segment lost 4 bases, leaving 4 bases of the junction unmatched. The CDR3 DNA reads TGTGCCAGCAGTTCCTTGGACAGGTATGGCTACACCTTC. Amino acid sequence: CASSSLDRYGYTF.

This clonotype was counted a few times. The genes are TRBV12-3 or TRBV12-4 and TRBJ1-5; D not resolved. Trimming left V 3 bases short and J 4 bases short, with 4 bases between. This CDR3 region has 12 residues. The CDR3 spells CASSFSNQPQHF. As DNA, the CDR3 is TGTGCCAGCAGTTTTTCAAATCAGCCCCAGCATTTT.

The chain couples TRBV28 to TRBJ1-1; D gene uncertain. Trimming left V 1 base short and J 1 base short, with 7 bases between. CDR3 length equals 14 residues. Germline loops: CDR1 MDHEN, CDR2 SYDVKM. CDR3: CASSLLLPNTEAFF. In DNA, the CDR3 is TGTGCCAGCAGTTTATTGCTCCCGAACACTGAAGCTTTCTTT.

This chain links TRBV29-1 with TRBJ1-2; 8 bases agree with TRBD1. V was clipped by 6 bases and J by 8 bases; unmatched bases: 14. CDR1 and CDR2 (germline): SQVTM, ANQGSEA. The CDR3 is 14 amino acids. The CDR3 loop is CSVTRADRGGGYTF. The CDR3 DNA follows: TGCAGCGTGACCCGCGCTGACAGGGGTGGGGGCTACACCTTC.

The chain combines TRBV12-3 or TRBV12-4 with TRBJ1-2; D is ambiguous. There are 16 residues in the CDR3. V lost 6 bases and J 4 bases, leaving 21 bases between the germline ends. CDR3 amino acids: CASRHPDPRHGYGYTF. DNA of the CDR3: TGTGCCAGCAGGCACCCAGACCCCCGGCATGGCTATGGCTACACCTTC.

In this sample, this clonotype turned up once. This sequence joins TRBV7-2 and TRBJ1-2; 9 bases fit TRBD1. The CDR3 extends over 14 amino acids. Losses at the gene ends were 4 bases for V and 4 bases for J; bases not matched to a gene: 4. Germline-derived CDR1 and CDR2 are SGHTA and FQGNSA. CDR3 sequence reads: CASSSQGQGYGYTF. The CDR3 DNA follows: TGTGCCAGCAGCTCCCAGGGACAGGGCTATGGCTACACCTTC.

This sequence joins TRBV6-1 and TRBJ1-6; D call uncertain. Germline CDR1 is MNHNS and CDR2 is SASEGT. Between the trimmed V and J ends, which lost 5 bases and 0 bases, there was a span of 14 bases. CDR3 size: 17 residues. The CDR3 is CASSLAGGSSYNSPLHF. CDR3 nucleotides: TGTGCCAGCAGTCTGGCTGGTGGGAGCTCCTATAATTCACCCCTCCACTTT.

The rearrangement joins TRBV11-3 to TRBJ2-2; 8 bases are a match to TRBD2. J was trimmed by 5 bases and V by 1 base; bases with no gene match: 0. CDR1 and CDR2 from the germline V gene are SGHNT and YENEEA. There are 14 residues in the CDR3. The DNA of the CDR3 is TGTGCCAGCAGCTTAGCGGGAGGGACCGGGGAGCTGTTTTTT. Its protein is CASSLAGGTGELFF.

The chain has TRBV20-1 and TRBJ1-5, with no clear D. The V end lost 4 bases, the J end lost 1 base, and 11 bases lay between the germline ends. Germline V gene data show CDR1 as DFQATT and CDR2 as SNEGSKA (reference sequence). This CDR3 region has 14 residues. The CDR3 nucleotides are TGCAGTGCTACGGCAGAAACAAGCAATCAGCCCCAGCATTTT. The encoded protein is CSATAETSNQPQHF.

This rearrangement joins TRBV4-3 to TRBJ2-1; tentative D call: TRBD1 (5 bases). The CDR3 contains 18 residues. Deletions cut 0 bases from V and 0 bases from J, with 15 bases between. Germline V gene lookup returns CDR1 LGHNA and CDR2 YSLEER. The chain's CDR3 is CASSQDSWGPTSYNEQFF. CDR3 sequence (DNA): TGCGCCAGCAGCCAAGATTCCTGGGGCCCAACCTCCTACAATGAGCAGTTCTTC.

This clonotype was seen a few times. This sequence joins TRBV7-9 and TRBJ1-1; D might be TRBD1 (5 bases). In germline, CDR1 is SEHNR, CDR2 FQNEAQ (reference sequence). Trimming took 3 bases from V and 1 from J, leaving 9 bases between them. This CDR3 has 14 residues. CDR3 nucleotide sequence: TGTGCCAGCAGCTTTACCGGGACGAACACTGAAGCTTTCTTT. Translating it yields CASSFTGTNTEAFF.

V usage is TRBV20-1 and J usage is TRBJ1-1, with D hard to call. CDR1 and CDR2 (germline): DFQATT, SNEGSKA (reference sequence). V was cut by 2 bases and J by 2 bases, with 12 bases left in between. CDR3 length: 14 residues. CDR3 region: CSARLASANTEAFF. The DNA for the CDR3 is TGCAGTGCTAGATTAGCCTCAGCAAACACTGAAGCTTTCTTT.

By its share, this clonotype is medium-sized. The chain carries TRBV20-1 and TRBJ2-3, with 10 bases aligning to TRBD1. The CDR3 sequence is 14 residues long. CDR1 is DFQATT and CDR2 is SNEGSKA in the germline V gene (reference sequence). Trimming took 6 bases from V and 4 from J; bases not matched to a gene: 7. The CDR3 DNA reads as TGCAGTGCCCTGGACAGGGGGGGACCAGATACGCAGTATTTT. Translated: CSALDRGGPDTQYF.

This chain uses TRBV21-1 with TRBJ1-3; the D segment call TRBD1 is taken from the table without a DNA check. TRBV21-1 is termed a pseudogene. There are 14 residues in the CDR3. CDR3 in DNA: TGTGCCAGCAGCCCCCAGGGGGCAGTAAACACCATATATTTT. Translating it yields CASSPQGAVNTIYF.

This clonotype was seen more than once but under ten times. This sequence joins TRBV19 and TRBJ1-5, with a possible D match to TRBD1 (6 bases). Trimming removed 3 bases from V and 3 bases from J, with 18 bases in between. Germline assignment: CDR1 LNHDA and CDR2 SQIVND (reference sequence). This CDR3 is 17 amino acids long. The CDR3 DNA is TGTGCCAGTAGTATTTTACAAGGACAGCCCTACAATCAGCCCCAGCATTTT. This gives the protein CASSILQGQPYNQPQHF.

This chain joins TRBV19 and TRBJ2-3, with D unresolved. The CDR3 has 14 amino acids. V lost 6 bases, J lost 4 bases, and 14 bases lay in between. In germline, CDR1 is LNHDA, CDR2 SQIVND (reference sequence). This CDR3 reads CASRRKTLADTQYF. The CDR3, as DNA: TGTGCCAGTAGGCGAAAGACTCTGGCAGATACGCAGTATTTT.

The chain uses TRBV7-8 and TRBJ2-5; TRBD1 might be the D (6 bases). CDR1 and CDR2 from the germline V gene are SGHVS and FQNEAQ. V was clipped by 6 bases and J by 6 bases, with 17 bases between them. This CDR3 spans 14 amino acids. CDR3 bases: TGTGCCAGCAGTCCCAGGGGCGGAGGAAAGACCCAGTACTTC. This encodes CASSPRGGGKTQYF.

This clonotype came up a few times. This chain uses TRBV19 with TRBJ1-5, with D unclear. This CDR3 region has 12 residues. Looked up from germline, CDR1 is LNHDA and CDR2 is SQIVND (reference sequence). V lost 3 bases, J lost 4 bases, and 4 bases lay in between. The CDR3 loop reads CASSIGNQPQHF. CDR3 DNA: TGTGCCAGTAGTATTGGTAATCAGCCCCAGCATTTT.